This entry describes one T cell receptor (beta chain). In the original analysis: Estimation of nucleated cell counts was performed using reference gene primer amplification. Assay: immunoSEQ multiplex PCR; the TCRdb copy retains only in-frame clones and omits some. Clone size and the V and J calls come from that table; the DNA yielded D and trimming. This repertoire shows some 130,000 clones, 85% to 90% found once; its top ten account for 2% to 2.5%. Germline CDR1 and CDR2: SGHVS and FQNEAQ. This CDR3 is 13 amino acids long. Trimming cost V 5 bases and J 6 bases, with 14 bases left between them. These data come from a study of blood T cell repertoires in COVID-19. Study-level background: In each case, the material was cDNA or gDNA derived from T cells, B-cell-depleted T cells, or PBMCs.

Sequencing input: peripheral blood. The TCR comes from a man in his fifties with active COVID-19. This chain connects TRBV7-8 to TRBJ2-7; D could derive from TRBD1 or TRBD2 (5 bases each). CDR3 protein: CASSRGPSAEQYF. In nucleotides, the CDR3 is TGTGCCAGCAGCCGGGGCCCCTCGGCCGAGCAGTACTTC.